This T cell receptor beta chain was identified during a study of CD8+ T cells in alopecia areata. Study as a whole: Tofacitinib administration to treated patients was oral, at 5 to 10 mg twice daily. General study points: Sequence data from scalp samples additionally include resident alphabeta T cells of normal skin. Since there was just one nonresponder, nobody can yet say how baseline CD8+ expansion ties to response. Lesional scalp exceeded normal scalp in clonality, especially in alopecia totalis/universalis.

Germline V gene data show CDR1 as SEHNR and CDR2 as FQNEAQ (reference sequence). V lost 7 bases, J lost 3 bases, and 13 bases lay in between. This CDR3 comprises 13 residues. Points on this clone: Its antigen is currently unknown.

cDNA reverse transcribed from extracted RNA served as the sequencing template. The method was immunoSEQ multiplex PCR; TCRdb's version includes in-frame clones alone and lacks a portion of them. The sample lists around 4,900 clones; approximately 90% were seen once. Treatment given: oral pan-JAK inhibitor, 5-10 mg twice daily. Lesional scalp punch biopsies and peripheral blood were collected from alopecia areata patients. This receptor was identified in a human donor with alopecia areata. V usage is TRBV7-9 and J usage is TRBJ2-7; maybe TRBD2 (5 bases). Source: skin, taken at week 4, from a patient treated with tofacitinib. The CDR3 reads CASKGGSGYEQYF. The CDR3 nucleotides read TGTGCCAGCAAGGGCGGGTCTGGCTACGAGCAGTACTTC. The variable domain in full, with the rest retrieved from reference TRBV7-9 and TRBJ2-7, is DTGVSQNPRHKITKRGQNVTFRCDPISEHNRLYWYRQTLGQGPEFLTYFQNEAQLEKSRLLSDRFSAERPKGSFSTLEIQRTEQGDSAMYLCASKGGSGYEQYFGPGTRLTVT.